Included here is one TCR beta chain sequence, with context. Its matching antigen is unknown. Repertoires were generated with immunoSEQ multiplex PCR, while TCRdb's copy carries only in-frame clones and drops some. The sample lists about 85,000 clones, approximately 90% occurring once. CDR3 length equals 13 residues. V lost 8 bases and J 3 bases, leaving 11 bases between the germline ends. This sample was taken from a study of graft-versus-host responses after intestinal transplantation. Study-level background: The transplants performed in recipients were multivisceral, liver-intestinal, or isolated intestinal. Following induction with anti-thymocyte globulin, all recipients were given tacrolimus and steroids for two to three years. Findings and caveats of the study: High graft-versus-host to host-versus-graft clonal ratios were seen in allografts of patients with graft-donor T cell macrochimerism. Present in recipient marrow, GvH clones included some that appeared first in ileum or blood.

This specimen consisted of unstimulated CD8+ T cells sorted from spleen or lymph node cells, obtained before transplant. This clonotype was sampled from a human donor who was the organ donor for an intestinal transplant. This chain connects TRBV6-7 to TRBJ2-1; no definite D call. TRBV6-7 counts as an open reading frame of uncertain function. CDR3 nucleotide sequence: TGTGCCAGCTTACAGACCATCTACAATGAGCAGTTCTTC. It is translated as CASLQTIYNEQFF.